This TCR beta chain appears in the sequencing data of a study of blood T cell repertoires in COVID-19. Background on the study: Whether acute or convalescent, the COVID-19 samples came from the United States, Italy and Spain. The cDNA or gDNA used as material had been derived from T cells, B-cell-depleted T cells, or PBMCs.

In the authors' workflow: For nucleated cells, counts were estimated from reference gene primer amplification. Clones were sequenced by immunoSEQ multiplex PCR, and TCRdb holds only the in-frame ones, with some missing. For V, J and clone size, that table is used; D and trimming come from the DNA. Of a few hundred thousand clones in the sample, more than 75% are singletons; the top ten hold around 2.5%. This CDR3 is built from 14 residues. The germline V gene has CDR1 SGHVS and CDR2 FQNEAQ. Trimming cost V 0 bases and J 1 base, with 7 bases left between them. This chain joins TRBV7-8 and TRBJ2-7; D perhaps matches TRBD1 (5 bases). This TCR derives from a woman between 45 and 60 years old with acute or convalescent COVID-19. The source material was peripheral blood. Here the CDR3 reads CASSLAGPSYEQYF. The CDR3, as DNA: TGTGCCAGCAGCTTAGCGGGGCCATCCTACGAGCAGTACTTC.